These T cell receptor beta chains were read from a single sample in a study of EBV T-cell therapy then PD-1 blockade in nasopharyngeal carcinoma. Antigens of these TCRs are unknown. Some clones are missing from TCRdb's copy, which holds only in-frame ones; the method was immunoSEQ multiplex PCR. The sample has fewer than 25,000 clones; nearly 85% are singletons. Sequencing was performed on CD8+ T cells from blood, taken at roughly day 61 from a patient whose treatment included autologous EBV-specific T cells and nivolumab. These receptors originate from a man aged 35-49 years with nasopharyngeal carcinoma. CDR3s include the opening cysteine and the closing phenylalanine or tryptophan. A D gene is named only where the DNA matches it firmly. The size of a clone is reported for some rows only, either as once, few or many, or as a class for expanded clones.

j_call d_call v_call clone_size cdr3_aa cdr3_nt
TRBJ1-6 . TRBV9 once CASSDGDNSPLHF TGTGCCAGCAGCGACGGGGACAATTCACCCCTCCACTTT
TRBJ1-2 . TRBV6-5 . CASSYLGGSKDGYTF TGTGCCAGCAGTTACTTGGGGGGGTCAAAGGATGGCTACACCTTC
TRBJ1-3 . TRBV7-9 . CASSFYTGDTIYF TGTGCCAGCAGCTTCTACACCGGGGACACCATATATTTT
TRBJ2-7 TRBD1 TRBV13 . CASRPTGGSYEQYF TGTGCCAGCAGGCCGACAGGGGGCAGCTACGAGCAGTACTTC
TRBJ2-1 TRBD2 TRBV5-6 . CASSRLAGGRRDGEQFF TGTGCCAGCAGTAGACTAGCGGGGGGCCGAAGGGACGGGGAGCAGTTCTTC
TRBJ1-5 . TRBV27 . CASKATVSNQPQHF TGTGCCAGCAAGGCGACAGTCAGCAATCAGCCCCAGCATTTT
TRBJ2-4 . TRBV19 . CASSIVGILAKNIQYF TGTGCCAGTAGTATAGTAGGGATACTAGCCAAAAACATTCAGTACTTC
TRBJ1-2 . TRBV5-4 . CASSLGNSVYGYTF TGTGCCAGCAGCTTGGGGAATTCGGTCTATGGCTACACCTTC
TRBJ2-7 TRBD1 TRBV4-1 . CASSQTRDRGKDEQYF TGCGCCAGCAGCCAGACCAGGGACAGGGGGAAAGACGAGCAGTACTTC
TRBJ1-2 . TRBV5-4 . CASRSVGAGYGYTF TGTGCCAGCAGATCTGTAGGGGCGGGGTATGGCTACACCTTC
TRBJ1-2 . TRBV7-9 . CASSDNKINYGYTF TGTGCCAGCAGCGATAATAAGATTAACTATGGCTACACCTTC
TRBJ1-6 . TRBV7-9 . CASRQYNSPLHF TGTGCCAGCAGACAGTATAATTCACCCCTCCACTTT
TRBJ1-2 . TRBV5-4 . CASRDSGEYGYTF TGTGCCAGCAGGGACTCAGGGGAGTATGGCTACACCTTC
TRBJ2-5 TRBD1 TRBV27 . CASSWTGRETQYF TGTGCCAGCAGTTGGACAGGGAGAGAGACCCAGTACTTC
TRBJ2-4 TRBD1 TRBV7-6 . CASSLYMRGQGHIQYF TGTGCCAGCAGCCTCTACATGAGGGGACAGGGACACATTCAGTACTTC
TRBJ2-1 TRBD2 TRBV6-4 . CASSALAGTHNEQFF TGTGCCAGCAGTGCACTAGCGGGGACTCACAATGAGCAGTTCTTC
TRBJ2-3 TRBD1 TRBV6-4 . CASSGTETDTQYF TGTGCCAGCTCCGGGACAGAGACAGATACGCAGTATTTT
TRBJ1-2 . TRBV12-3/TRBV12-4 . CASSTDIYYGYTF TGTGCCAGCAGTACGGACATCTACTATGGCTACACCTTC
TRBJ2-1 TRBD2 TRBV6-4 few CASSDSSGGANEQFF TGTGCCAGCAGTGACTCTAGCGGGGGGGCCAATGAGCAGTTCTTC
TRBJ1-2 . TRBV7-4 . CASSLESREYGYTF TGTGCCAGCAGCTTAGAGAGCAGGGAATATGGCTACACCTTC
TRBJ1-1 . TRBV9 . CASSVRPGNTEAFF TGTGCCAGCAGCGTTCGCCCAGGGAACACTGAAGCTTTCTTT
TRBJ2-4 . TRBV7-9 . CASDGDRNIQYF TGTGCCAGCGACGGAGACAGAAACATTCAGTACTTC
TRBJ2-7 . TRBV2 . CASTGRYYEQYF TGTGCCAGCACCGGCAGATACTACGAGCAGTACTTC
TRBJ2-3 . TRBV7-9 . CASSRPPGKLTDTQYF TGTGCCAGCAGTCGCCCTCCAGGGAAACTCACAGATACGCAGTATTTT
TRBJ1-6 . TRBV5-5 . CASSLGYNYNSPLHF TGTGCCAGCAGCTTGGGATATAACTATAATTCACCCCTCCACTTT
TRBJ2-7 . TRBV10-1 many CASGLGQVGYEQYF TGCGCCAGCGGCCTAGGGCAGGTCGGATACGAGCAGTACTTC
TRBJ2-7 TRBD1 TRBV4-3 . CASSQEHRGETYEQYF TGCGCCAGCAGCCAAGAGCACAGGGGGGAAACCTACGAGCAGTACTTC
TRBJ2-7 TRBD2 TRBV4-3 . CASSSWGGYEQYF TGCGCCAGCAGTTCATGGGGGGGCTACGAGCAGTACTTC
TRBJ2-1 TRBD2 TRBV7-3 . CASSSSGGADEQFF TGTGCCAGCAGCTCAAGCGGGGGGGCTGATGAGCAGTTCTTC